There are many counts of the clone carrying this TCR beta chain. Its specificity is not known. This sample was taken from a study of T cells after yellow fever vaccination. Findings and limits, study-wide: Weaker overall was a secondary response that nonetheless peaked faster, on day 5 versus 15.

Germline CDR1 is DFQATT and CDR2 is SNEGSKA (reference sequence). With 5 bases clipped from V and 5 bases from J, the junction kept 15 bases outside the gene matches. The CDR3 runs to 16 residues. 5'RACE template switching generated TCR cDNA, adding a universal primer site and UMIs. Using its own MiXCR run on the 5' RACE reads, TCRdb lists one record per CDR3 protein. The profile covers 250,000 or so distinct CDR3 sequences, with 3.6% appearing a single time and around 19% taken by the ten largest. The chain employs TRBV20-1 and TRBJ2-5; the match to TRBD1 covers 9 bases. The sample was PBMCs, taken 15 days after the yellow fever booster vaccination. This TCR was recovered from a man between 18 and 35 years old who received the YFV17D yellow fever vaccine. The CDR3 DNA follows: TGCAGTGCTTCCTCGCGACAGGGGGTTAACGGGGAGACCCAGTACTTC. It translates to CSASSRQGVNGETQYF.